These 10 T cell receptor beta chains were all obtained from the same sample, sequenced in a study of cytomegalovirus exposure and HLA in healthy donors (dated by TCRdb to the late 2010s). Library preparation was by the immunoSEQ multiplex PCR assay. A mixture of 60 forward primers for TCR Vbeta segments and 13 reverse primers for TCR Jbeta segments was used in the multiplex PCR. What TCRdb holds here is the immuneACCESS table cut down to in-frame rearrangements. Part of the clones is not present; checked against another copy, under half of the missing clones reflect an unresolved V gene, and the others are unexplained. The sample has about 150,000 clones on record, 75% to 85% of them singletons. The ten largest clones represent roughly 3.6% of the sample. Sequencing was carried out using PBMCs. Every receptor here comes from a human donor in good health.

CDR3 coding DNA: TGTGCCAGCAGCTTAAGCTCGAGCAATGAGCAGTTCTTC. Translated: CASSLSSSNEQFF. The V call is TRBV11-2, the J call TRBJ2-1; D is unresolved. The CDR3 contains 13 residues. CDR1 and CDR2 (germline): SGHAT, FQNNGV. Deletions cut 2 bases from V and 6 bases from J, with 8 bases between.

The chain uses TRBV7-2 and TRBJ1-3; possibly TRBD1 for D (6 bases). Germline values: CDR1 SGHTA, CDR2 FQGNSA. The V gene lost 1 base and the J gene lost 1 base, with 14 bases spanning the gap. The CDR3 has 17 amino acids. This CDR3 is CASSLEGGRWSGNTIYF. The CDR3 nucleotides are TGTGCCAGCAGCTTAGAGGGGGGGCGCTGGTCTGGAAACACCATATATTTT.

The chain uses TRBV6-5 and TRBJ2-1, with TRBD2 as a possible D gene (6 bases). V lost 6 bases, J lost 5 bases, and 17 bases lay in between. CDR1 is MNHEY and CDR2 is SVGAGI in the germline V gene. The length of the CDR3 is 15 residues. The chain's CDR3 is CASSHNRDSNNEQFF. For the CDR3, the DNA is TGTGCCAGCAGCCACAACCGGGACTCTAACAATGAGCAGTTCTTC.

V gene TRBV5-1 combines with J gene TRBJ2-7; D perhaps matches TRBD2 (6 bases). Between the trimmed V and J ends, which lost 0 bases and 0 bases, there was a span of 7 bases. The CDR3 is made up of 14 amino acids. CDR1 is SGHRS and CDR2 is YFSETQ in the germline V gene. CDR3 sequence (DNA): TGCGCCAGCAGCTTGGCCGGGAGCTCCTACGAGCAGTACTTC. Translation gives CASSLAGSSYEQYF. The full variable domain, rest sourced from reference TRBV5-1 and TRBJ2-7, is KAGVTQTPRYLIKTRGQQVTLSCSPISGHRSVSWYQQTPGQGLQFLFEYFSETQRNKGNFPGRFSGRQFSNSRSEMNVSTLELGDSALYLCASSLAGSSYEQYFGPGTRLTVT.

This chain uses TRBV5-6 with TRBJ2-5; 7 positions agree with TRBD1. The J call may be mistaken, given a closer DNA end match to TRBJ2-7. The CDR3 length is 15 residues. Germline CDR1 and CDR2: SGHDT and YYEEEE. CDR3 sequence (DNA): TGTGCCAGCAGCCCGTTCCGGGACAGTCTATACGAGCAGTACTTC. It yields the protein CASSPFRDSLYEQYF.

This clone was observed a few times. The CDR3 nucleotides are TGTGCTAGTGGTTTGGTTCTGGACGGGGACACTGAAGCTTTCTTT. Its translation is CASGLVLDGDTEAFF. This chain connects TRBV12-5 to TRBJ1-1; D ambiguous. The germline V gene encodes CDR1 LGHNT and CDR2 FRNRAP. The V end was cut by 0 bases, the J end by 3 bases, with 11 bases between. The length of the CDR3 is 15 residues.

The CDR3 DNA sequence: TGTGCCAGCAGTTTGCACAGGGAGAACACTGAAGCTTTCTTT. It codes for CASSLHRENTEAFF. The J gene is TRBJ1-1, the V gene TRBV28, with TRBD1 as a possible D gene (6 bases). Per the germline V gene, CDR1 is MDHEN and CDR2 is SYDVKM. This CDR3 has 14 residues. V gave up 3 bases and J gave up 1 base, with 9 bases separating them.

This chain joins TRBV28 and TRBJ1-1, with 8 bases lining up with TRBD1. This CDR3 has 14 residues. V was pared by 5 bases and J by 3 bases, with 5 bases of the junction left unmatched. Looked up from germline, CDR1 is MDHEN and CDR2 is SYDVKM. CDR3 sequence (DNA): TGTGCCAGCAGTCCAGGGGGCGCGGACACTGAAGCTTTCTTT. Amino acids: CASSPGGADTEAFF.

The chain is built from TRBV7-8 and TRBJ2-2; maybe TRBD2 (6 bases). V dropped 5 bases and J dropped 5 bases, with 12 bases sitting between them. The length of the CDR3 is 14 residues. Germline CDR1 reads SGHVS; CDR2 reads FQNEAQ. CDR3 protein: CASSKGRLTGELFF. In DNA, the CDR3 is TGTGCCAGCAGCAAGGGGAGGTTGACCGGGGAGCTGTTTTTT.

The gene calls are TRBV6-1 and TRBJ1-1; D gene unclear. Trimming removed 2 bases from V and 0 bases from J, with 10 bases in between. CDR1 MNHNS and CDR2 SASEGT come from the germline V gene. The CDR3 is made up of 15 amino acids. CDR3 region: CASSESRFMNTEAFF. CDR3 sequence (DNA): TGTGCCAGCAGTGAAAGTCGGTTCATGAACACTGAAGCTTTCTTT.